This T cell receptor beta chain was identified in a study of radiotherapy plus CTLA-4 blockade in lung cancer. Measured with immunoSEQ multiplex PCR; TCRdb has only the in-frame clones, and not every one. The table has roughly 71,000 clones, 78% seen once; the top ten hold 7% to 7.5%. CDR3 length: 16 residues. The V end was cut by 3 bases, the J end by 9 bases, with 18 bases between. Looked up from germline, CDR1 is WSHSY and CDR2 is SAAADI. The chain combines TRBV10-2 with TRBJ1-6; D possibly corresponds to TRBD1 (5 bases). The sequencing here drew on peripheral blood, taken from a patient treated with radiotherapy plus ipilimumab. This sequence was found in a human donor with non-small cell lung cancer who had a complete response to radiotherapy plus ipilimumab. The CDR3 bases are TGCGCCAGCAGTGACATAAGGGGACGAGGAACTTCACCCCTCCACTTT. Translating gives CASSDIRGRGTSPLHF.